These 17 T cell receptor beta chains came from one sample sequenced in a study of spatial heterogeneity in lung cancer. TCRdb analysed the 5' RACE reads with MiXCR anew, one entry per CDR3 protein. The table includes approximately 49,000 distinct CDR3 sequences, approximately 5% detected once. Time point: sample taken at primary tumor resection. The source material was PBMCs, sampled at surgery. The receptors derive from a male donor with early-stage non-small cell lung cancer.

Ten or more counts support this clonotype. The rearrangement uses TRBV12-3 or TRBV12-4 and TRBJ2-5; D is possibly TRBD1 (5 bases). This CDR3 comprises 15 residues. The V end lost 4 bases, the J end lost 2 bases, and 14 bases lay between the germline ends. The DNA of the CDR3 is TGTGCCAGCAGTTCGACAGACAGTCTACAAGAGACCCAGTACTTC. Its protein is CASSSTDSLQETQYF.

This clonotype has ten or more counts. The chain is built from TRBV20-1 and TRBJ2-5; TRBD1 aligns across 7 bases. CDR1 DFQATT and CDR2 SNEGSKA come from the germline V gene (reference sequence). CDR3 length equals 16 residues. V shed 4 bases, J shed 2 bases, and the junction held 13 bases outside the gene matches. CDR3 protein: CSAIQTRDSRQETQYF. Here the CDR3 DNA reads TGCAGTGCTATCCAAACTCGGGACAGCCGACAAGAGACCCAGTACTTC.

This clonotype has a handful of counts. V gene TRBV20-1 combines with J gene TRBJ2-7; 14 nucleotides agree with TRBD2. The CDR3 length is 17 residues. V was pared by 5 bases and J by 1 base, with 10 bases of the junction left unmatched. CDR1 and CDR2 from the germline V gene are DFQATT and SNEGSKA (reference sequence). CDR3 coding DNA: TGCAGTGCTCGCCGACTGACTAGCGGGAGGGCATCCTACGAGCAGTACTTC. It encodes CSARRLTSGRASYEQYF.

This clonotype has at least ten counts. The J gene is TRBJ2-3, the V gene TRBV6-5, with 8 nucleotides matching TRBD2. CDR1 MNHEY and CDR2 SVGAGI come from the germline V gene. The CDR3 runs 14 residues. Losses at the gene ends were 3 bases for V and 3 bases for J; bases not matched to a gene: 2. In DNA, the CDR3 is TGTGCCAGCAGTTATAAGCGGGGGACAGATACGCAGTATTTT. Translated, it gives CASSYKRGTDTQYF.

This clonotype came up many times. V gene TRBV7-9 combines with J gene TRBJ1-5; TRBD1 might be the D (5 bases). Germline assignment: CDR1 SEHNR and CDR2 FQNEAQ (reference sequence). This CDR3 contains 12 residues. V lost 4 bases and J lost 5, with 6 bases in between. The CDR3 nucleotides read TGTGCCAGCAGCTGGGGGGATCAGCCCCAGCATTTT. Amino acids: CASSWGDQPQHF.

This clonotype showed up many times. For the CDR3, the DNA is TGCGCCAGCAGCCAAGGGCGGACTTACCAAGAGACCCAGTACTTC. Amino acids: CASSQGRTYQETQYF. The rearrangement links TRBV4-3 to TRBJ2-5, with TRBD2 as a possible D gene (5 bases). Germline-derived CDR1 and CDR2 are LGHNA and YSLEER. V lost 1 base, J lost 0 bases, and 9 bases lay in between. The CDR3 is 15 amino acids.

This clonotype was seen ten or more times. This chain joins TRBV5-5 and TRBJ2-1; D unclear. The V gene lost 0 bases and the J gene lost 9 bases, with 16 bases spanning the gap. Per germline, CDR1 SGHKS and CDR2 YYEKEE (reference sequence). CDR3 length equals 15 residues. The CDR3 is CASSLVDDPPGEQFF. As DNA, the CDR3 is TGTGCCAGCAGCTTGGTCGACGACCCGCCCGGTGAGCAGTTCTTC.

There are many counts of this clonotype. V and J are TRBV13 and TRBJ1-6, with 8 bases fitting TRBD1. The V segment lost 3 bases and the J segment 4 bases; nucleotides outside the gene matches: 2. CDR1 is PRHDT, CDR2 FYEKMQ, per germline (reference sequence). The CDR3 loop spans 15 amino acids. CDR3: CASSFGQGYNSPLHF. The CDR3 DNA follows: TGTGCCAGCAGCTTCGGACAGGGTTATAATTCACCCCTCCACTTT. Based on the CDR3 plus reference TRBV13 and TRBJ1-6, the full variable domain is AAGVIQSPRHLIKEKRETATLKCYPIPRHDTVYWYQQGPGQDPQFLISFYEKMQSDKGSIPDRFSAQQFSDYHSELNMSSLELGDSALYFCASSFGQGYNSPLHFGNGTRLTVT.

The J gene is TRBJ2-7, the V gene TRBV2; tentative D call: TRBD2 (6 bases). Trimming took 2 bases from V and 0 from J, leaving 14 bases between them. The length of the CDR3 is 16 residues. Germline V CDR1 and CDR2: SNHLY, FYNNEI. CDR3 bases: TGTGCCAGCAGTGAATCTGGCCGGGGGAGCTCCTACGAGCAGTACTTC. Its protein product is CASSESGRGSSYEQYF.

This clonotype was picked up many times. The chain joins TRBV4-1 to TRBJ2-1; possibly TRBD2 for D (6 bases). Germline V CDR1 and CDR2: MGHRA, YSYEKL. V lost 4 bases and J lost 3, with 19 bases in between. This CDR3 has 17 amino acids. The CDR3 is CASSPGYGTLIYNEQFF. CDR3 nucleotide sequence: TGCGCCAGCAGCCCTGGATATGGGACTTTGATCTACAATGAGCAGTTCTTC.

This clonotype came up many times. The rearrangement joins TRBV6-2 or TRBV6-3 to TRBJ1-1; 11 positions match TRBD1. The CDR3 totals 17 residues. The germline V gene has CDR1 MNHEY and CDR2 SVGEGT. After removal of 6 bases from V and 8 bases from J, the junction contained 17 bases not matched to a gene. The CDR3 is CASRPGAGQGAKMEAFF. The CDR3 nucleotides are TGTGCCAGCAGGCCTGGGGCTGGACAGGGGGCGAAGATGGAAGCTTTCTTT.

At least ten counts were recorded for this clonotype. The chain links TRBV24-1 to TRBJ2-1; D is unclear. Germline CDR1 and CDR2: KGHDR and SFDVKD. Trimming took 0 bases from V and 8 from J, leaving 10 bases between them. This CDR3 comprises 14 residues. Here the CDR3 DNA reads TGTGCCACCAGTGATTTGGCCGGTCTAGATGAGCAGTTCTTC. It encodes CATSDLAGLDEQFF.

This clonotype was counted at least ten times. The CDR3 coding sequence is TGTGCCAGCAGTTACCGGGAATACAATGAGCAGTTCTTC. This translates into CASSYREYNEQFF. V usage is TRBV6-5 and J usage is TRBJ2-1; the D gene is possibly TRBD2 (5 bases). The CDR3 contains 13 residues. The V gene lost 2 bases and the J gene lost 4 bases, with 6 bases spanning the gap. Germline V lookup: CDR1 MNHEY, CDR2 SVGAGI.

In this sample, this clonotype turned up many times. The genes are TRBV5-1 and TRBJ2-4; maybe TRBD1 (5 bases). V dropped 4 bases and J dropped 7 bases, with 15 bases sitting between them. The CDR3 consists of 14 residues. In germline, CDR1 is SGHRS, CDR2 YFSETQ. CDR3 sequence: CASSPETEVNIQYF. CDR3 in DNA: TGCGCCAGCAGCCCAGAGACAGAGGTGAACATTCAGTACTTC.

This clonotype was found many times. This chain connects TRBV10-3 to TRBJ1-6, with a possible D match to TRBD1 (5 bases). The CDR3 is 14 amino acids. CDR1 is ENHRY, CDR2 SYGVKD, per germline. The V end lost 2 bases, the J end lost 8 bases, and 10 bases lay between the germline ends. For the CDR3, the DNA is TGTGCCATCAGTGAGGGGGGGAGTTATTCACCCCTCCACTTT. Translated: CAISEGGSYSPLHF.

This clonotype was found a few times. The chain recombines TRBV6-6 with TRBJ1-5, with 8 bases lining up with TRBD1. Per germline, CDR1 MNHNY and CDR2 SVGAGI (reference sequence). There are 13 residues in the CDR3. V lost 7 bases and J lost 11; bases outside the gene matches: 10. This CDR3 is CASTRGQEGAQHF. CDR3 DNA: TGTGCCAGCACCAGGGGACAGGAGGGGGCCCAGCATTTT.

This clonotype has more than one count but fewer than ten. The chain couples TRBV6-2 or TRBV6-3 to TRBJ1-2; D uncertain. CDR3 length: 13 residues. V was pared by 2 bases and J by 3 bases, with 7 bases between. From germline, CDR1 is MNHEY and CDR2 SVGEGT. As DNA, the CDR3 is TGTGCCAGCAGTTACGAGGCAGACTATGGCTACACCTTC. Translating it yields CASSYEADYGYTF.